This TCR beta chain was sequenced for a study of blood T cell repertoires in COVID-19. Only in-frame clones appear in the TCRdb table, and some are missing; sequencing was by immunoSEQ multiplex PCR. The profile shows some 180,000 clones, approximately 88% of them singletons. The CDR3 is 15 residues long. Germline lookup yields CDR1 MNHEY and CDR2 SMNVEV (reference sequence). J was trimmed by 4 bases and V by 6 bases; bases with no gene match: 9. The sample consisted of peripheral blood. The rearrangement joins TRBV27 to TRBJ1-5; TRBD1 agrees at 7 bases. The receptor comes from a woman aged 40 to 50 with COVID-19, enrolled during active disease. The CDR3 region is CASSPRQGPNQPQHF. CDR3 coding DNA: TGTGCCAGCAGCCCCAGACAGGGTCCAAATCAGCCCCAGCATTTT.